The T cell receptor beta chain described here comes from a study of T-cell reconstitution after alpha-beta-depleted transplantation in children (dated by TCRdb to the mid-2010s). In the study overall: Using TCR repertoire profiling, the study followed T-cell immune reconstitution in a quantitative way in children after TCRalphabeta/CD19-depleted allogeneic hematopoietic cell transplantation. The paper's findings and limits, for the study overall: The high TCRbeta diversity at day 60 in some patients was ascribed to recipient T cells and intrathymic progenitors that had survived conditioning. The apparently early recovery of alphabetaT-cell counts about two months after transplant reportedly depended on only several hundred rapidly expanded clones that came from non-depleted graft cells. Over the following months the frequencies of hyperexpanded clones went down, and after one year T-cell counts and TCRbeta diversity were mostly credited to newly produced T cells.

The germline V gene encodes CDR1 SNHLY and CDR2 FYNNEI. The V and J ends are trimmed by 2 bases and 1 base, leaving 5 bases between them. The CDR3 contains 13 residues, cysteine and phenylalanine counted. Only the CDR3 DNA stays, 39 bases, in frame from base 1. Libraries were constructed by PCR. The instrument given in TCRdb is Illumina HiSeq 2500. TCR libraries were prepared with molecular barcoding, using unique molecular identifiers to normalize TCRbeta repertoire quantification. TCRdb reprocessing: public reads trimmed at Q25 with fastp, clones called with MiXCR, in-frame beta chains kept. For every CDR3 protein sequence, its rows merge into one entry that carries the most common genes and DNA. Recorded for this sample are about 400,000 distinct CDR3 sequences; under 20% of them occurred a single time. 25% to 30% of the sample goes to the ten largest clones. What the treatment or condition label conveys for this sample: allogeneic hematopoietic cell transplantation with graft depleted of TCRalphabeta T cells and CD19 B cells. The transplant recipients were children given TCRalphabeta/CD19-depleted allogeneic hematopoietic cell grafts.

The sample holds a few counts of this clonotype. Which antigen it targets is not known. One base away there is no much larger clone; base qualities are not given. Recombination connected TRBV2 to TRBJ1-1; there is no confident call for the D gene. Sequencing was performed on PBMCs, mostly from graft donor cells, taken 360 days after TCRalphabeta/CD19-depleted stem cell transplant. The origin of this receptor is a boy younger than two who had a stem cell transplant for Wiskott-Aldrich syndrome, so the T cells may come from the graft donor. The CDR3 protein is CASSEWRNTEAFF. The base sequence is TGTGCCAGCAGTGAATGGAGGAACACTGAAGCTTTCTTT.